This is a list of T cell receptor beta chains from one sample in a study of blood T cell repertoires in COVID-19. The repertoire was sequenced with immunoSEQ multiplex PCR; TCRdb's copy has only in-frame clones and lacks some. The sample lists a few hundred thousand clones; 88% were seen once. The sample consisted of peripheral blood. All receptors derive from a woman aged 35 to 49 who had recovered from COVID-19. CDR3s include the opening cysteine and the closing phenylalanine or tryptophan. A D gene is named only where the DNA matches it firmly. Part of the rows lack a size; the others show once, few, many or a class for expanded clones.

>NA|TRBV29-1|TRBJ1-3|NA
TGCAGCGTTGCGGCGGGGGGCCCTGGAAACACCATATATTTT
CSVAAGGPGNTIYF
>NA|TRBV30|TRBJ1-1|NA
TGTGCCTGGAGCCGGGGTCCGGGCACTGAAGCTTTCTTT
CAWSRGPGTEAFF
>NA|TRBV28|TRBJ2-2|NA
TGTGCCACCGAACCGCAGCGTACCGGGGAGCTGTTTTTT
CATEPQRTGELFF
>TRBD2|TRBV6-2/TRBV6-3|TRBJ2-3|NA
TGTGCCAGCAGTTATCCCCCCGGGGGGGTTCCGACGCAGTATTTT
CASSYPPGGVPTQYF
>NA|TRBV19|TRBJ1-4|NA
TGTGCCAGTAGGGGACTTGCAACTAATGAAAAACTGTTTTTT
CASRGLATNEKLFF
>TRBD2|TRBV12-3/TRBV12-4|TRBJ2-1|once
TGTGCCAGCAGCCAGCGCCTTACTAGCGGGAGTTTCTTC
CASSQRLTSGSFF
>TRBD1|TRBV18|TRBJ2-3|NA
TGTGCCAGCTCACTTGACCCTACAGGGGGTGGCACAGATACGCAGTATTTT
CASSLDPTGGGTDTQYF
>NA|TRBV7-2|TRBJ2-2|NA
TGTGCCAGCAGCTTAGCACACCCTCGGGAGCTGTTTTTT
CASSLAHPRELFF
>NA|TRBV4-3|TRBJ2-1|NA
TGCGCCAGCAGCCCACGCGGACACGGAGGGGGCCACAATGAGCAGTTCTTC
CASSPRGHGGGHNEQFF
>NA|TRBV28|TRBJ1-2|NA
TGTGCCAGCTGCCCCACGGGGGGAGGCTATGGCTACACCTTC
CASCPTGGGYGYTF